This TCR beta chain was obtained from a study of blood T cell repertoires in COVID-19. Study-wide context: Samples representing acute and convalescent COVID-19 were sourced from the United States, Italy and Spain. Sources were T cells, B-cell-depleted T cells, or PBMCs; the material itself was cDNA or gDNA.

Trimming took 5 bases from V and 1 from J; bases not matched to a gene: 6. Germline CDR1 SNHLY, CDR2 FYNNEI. The CDR3 is made up of 15 amino acids. Sequenced by immunoSEQ multiplex PCR; TCRdb stores in-frame clones only, minus some. Of some 200,000 clones in the sample, 75% to 85% were seen once. Seattle patient enrollment occurred during active infection, with longitudinal follow-up thereafter. In this sample, this clone turned up a few times. The rearrangement joins TRBV2 to TRBJ1-1; 8 bases map to TRBD1. The sequenced sample consisted of peripheral blood. This TCR came from a woman aged 40-49 years with COVID-19, enrolled during active disease. Written as DNA, the CDR3 is TGTGCCAGCAGTATCGACAGGGGACGGAACACTGAAGCTTTCTTT. It specifies CASSIDRGRNTEAFF.